These T cell receptor beta chains were read from a single sample in a study of T cell repertoires in cytomegalovirus infection. TCRdb ran MiXCR on the reads and lists one entry per CDR3 protein. This table holds about 740,000 distinct CDR3 sequences, about 40% found once. The source material was PBMCs. The receptors originated from a human donor in good health (CMV status not recorded). Some clones in this sample may be carry-over from other donors' samples. The CDR3 runs from the conserved cysteine through the conserved F or W. A D gene is named only where the DNA matches it firmly. The size of a clone is reported for some rows only, either as once, few or many, or as a class for expanded clones.

J,V,D,size,CDR3,DNA
TRBJ1-1,TRBV28,NA,few,CASSLFRPGTEAFF,TGTGCCAGCAGTTTATTCCGCCCCGGGACTGAAGCTTTCTTT
TRBJ2-4,TRBV12-3/TRBV12-4,TRBD1,NA,CASQAGTETKNIQYF,TGTGCCAGTCAAGCCGGGACAGAGACCAAAAACATTCAGTACTTC
TRBJ2-2,TRBV27,NA,few,CASSPLTETGELFF,TGTGCCAGCAGCCCATTGACAGAGACCGGGGAGCTGTTTTTT
TRBJ1-2,TRBV5-4,NA,NA,CASSLAAGMRLDGYTF,TGTGCCAGCAGCTTGGCGGCAGGGATGAGGTTGGATGGCTACACCTTC
TRBJ1-5,TRBV28,NA,NA,CASRTGRHQPQHF,TGTGCCAGCAGAACGGGCAGGCATCAGCCCCAGCATTTT
TRBJ1-2,TRBV28,TRBD1,NA,CASSLFGDSNYGYTF,TGTGCCAGCAGTTTATTTGGGGACAGTAACTATGGCTACACCTTC
TRBJ2-5,TRBV12-3/TRBV12-4,NA,NA,CASGPEGQETQYF,TGTGCCAGCGGCCCCGAGGGCCAAGAGACCCAGTACTTC
TRBJ2-7,TRBV2,TRBD1,once,CASSESGTGSQYF,TGTGCCAGCAGTGAATCCGGGACAGGGAGCCAGTACTTC
TRBJ2-1,TRBV7-2,TRBD2,NA,CASSLGSIGLAGYNEQFF,TGTGCCAGCAGCTTAGGGAGTATCGGTCTAGCGGGGTACAATGAGCAGTTCTTC
TRBJ1-1,TRBV27,NA,NA,CASSLEHANTEAFF,TGTGCCAGCAGTTTGGAACACGCGAACACTGAAGCTTTCTTT
TRBJ2-1,TRBV6-1,TRBD2,few,CASTRLASETYNEQFF,TGTGCCAGCACCAGACTAGCGTCAGAGACCTACAATGAGCAGTTCTTC
TRBJ1-2,TRBV7-2,TRBD1,many,CASSLVGTGGLGYTF,TGTGCCAGCAGCTTGGTAGGGACAGGGGGCCTCGGCTACACCTTC
TRBJ2-7,TRBV7-2,TRBD2,NA,CASTFQAGGSYEQYF,TGTGCCAGCACCTTTCAAGCGGGAGGTTCCTACGAGCAGTACTTC
TRBJ2-1,TRBV7-3,NA,NA,CASSSDSAAGYTYNEQFF,TGTGCCAGCAGCTCCGATTCGGCGGCAGGGTATACCTACAATGAGCAGTTCTTC
TRBJ1-4,TRBV12-3/TRBV12-4,NA,many,CASSFLRGKLFF,TGTGCCAGCAGTTTTCTAAGGGGAAAACTGTTTTTT
TRBJ1-5,TRBV4-2,TRBD1,many,CASSQETGVQVQPQHF,TGTGCCAGCAGCCAAGAGACAGGGGTCCAAGTTCAGCCCCAGCATTTT
TRBJ1-3,TRBV10-3,NA,NA,CAISDGGVGNTIYF,TGTGCCATCAGTGATGGAGGGGTTGGAAACACCATATATTTT
TRBJ2-1,TRBV7-2,TRBD2,NA,CASSEYPPGLGYNEQFF,TGTGCCAGCAGCGAATACCCACCGGGACTAGGCTACAATGAGCAGTTCTTC
TRBJ2-4,TRBV7-2,NA,NA,CASSLGTSPMKYF,TGTGCCAGCAGCTTAGGTACCAGCCCAATGAAGTACTTC
TRBJ2-1,TRBV28,TRBD2,many,CASSLTSGRNEQFF,TGTGCCAGCAGCTTGACTAGCGGGAGGAATGAGCAGTTCTTC
TRBJ1-5,TRBV15,NA,few,CATSRAVGLTRSNQPQHF,TGTGCCACCAGCAGAGCCGTTGGTCTGACGAGAAGCAATCAGCCCCAGCATTTT
TRBJ1-6,TRBV3-1,NA,few,CASSQGGPNSPLHF,TGTGCCAGCAGCCAAGGGGGGCCAAATTCACCCCTCCACTTT
TRBJ2-7,TRBV20-1,TRBD2,few,CSAAGTSGSGVYEQYF,TGCAGTGCTGCAGGGACTAGCGGGAGCGGGGTGTACGAGCAGTACTTC
TRBJ1-2,TRBV7-6,NA,few,CASSLSQAYGYTF,TGTGCCAGCAGCTTATCCCAGGCTTATGGCTACACCTTC
TRBJ1-2,TRBV28,NA,NA,CASSRSMAELYGYTF,TGTGCCAGCAGTCGTTCTATGGCAGAACTATATGGCTACACCTTC
TRBJ1-6,TRBV11-2,NA,NA,CASSLEPGDYSPLHF,TGTGCCAGCAGCTTAGAGCCAGGGGATTATTCACCCCTCCACTTT
TRBJ1-1,TRBV19,NA,NA,CASKFWGTEAFF,TGTGCCAGTAAATTCTGGGGCACTGAAGCTTTCTTT
TRBJ1-1,TRBV19,NA,once,CATLAGVKNTEAFF,TGTGCCACCCTAGCCGGGGTCAAGAACACTGAAGCTTTCTTT
TRBJ1-4,TRBV28,NA,once,CASGTDPSEKLCF,TGTGCCAGCGGGACGGATCCGTCCGAAAAACTGTGTTTT
TRBJ1-1,TRBV28,TRBD1,few,CASSLYNRGQNTEAFF,TGTGCCAGCAGTTTATATAACAGGGGGCAGAACACTGAAGCTTTCTTT
TRBJ2-1,TRBV28,TRBD1,few,CASSLFVIGGRGNEQFF,TGTGCCAGCAGTTTATTTGTGATCGGAGGCAGGGGGAATGAGCAGTTCTTC
TRBJ1-4,TRBV15,NA,NA,CATSNSLNEKLFF,TGTGCCACCAGCAACTCCCTGAATGAAAAACTGTTTTTT
TRBJ2-1,TRBV29-1,NA,NA,CSVEDRGHEQFF,TGCAGCGTTGAAGATAGGGGCCATGAGCAGTTCTTC
TRBJ2-7,TRBV12-3/TRBV12-4,TRBD2,NA,CASSRSGRAGEPYF,TGTGCCAGCAGTCGTAGCGGGAGGGCCGGCGAGCCGTACTTC
TRBJ2-2,TRBV7-8,NA,few,CASSPRYHTGELFF,TGTGCCAGCAGCCCACGGTATCACACCGGGGAGCTGTTTTTT
TRBJ2-7,TRBV7-8,NA,few,CASSLVIEGGGADYEQYF,TGTGCCAGCAGCTTAGTAATTGAAGGAGGGGGCGCGGACTACGAGCAGTACTTC
TRBJ1-1,TRBV27,TRBD1,NA,CASSLRQGSGGTEAFF,TGTGCCAGCAGTTTAAGACAGGGGAGCGGCGGCACTGAAGCTTTCTTT
TRBJ1-2,TRBV7-9,TRBD1,few,CASSATGVQSYGYTF,TGTGCCAGCAGCGCAACAGGGGTCCAAAGTTATGGCTACACCTTC
TRBJ1-1,TRBV6-2/TRBV6-3,NA,few,CASSWGDGNTEAFF,TGTGCCAGCAGTTGGGGAGATGGGAACACTGAAGCTTTCTTT
TRBJ2-2,TRBV5-4,TRBD2,few,CASSLGGSGPNTGELFF,TGTGCCAGCAGCTTGGGGGGTAGCGGGCCGAACACCGGGGAGCTGTTTTTT
TRBJ1-5,TRBV7-3,NA,NA,CASSLPGKNQPQHF,TGTGCCAGCAGCTTACCGGGGAAGAATCAGCCCCAGCATTTT
TRBJ2-7,TRBV28,TRBD1,few,CASRDRQGYEQYF,TGTGCCAGCAGAGACCGACAGGGCTACGAGCAGTACTTC
TRBJ2-6,TRBV7-9,TRBD1,NA,CASNRGRGANVLTF,TGTGCCAGTAACAGGGGACGTGGCGCCAACGTCCTGACTTTC
TRBJ1-1,TRBV5-1,TRBD1,NA,CASSSSQGRNTEAFF,TGCGCCAGCAGCTCATCACAGGGGAGGAACACTGAAGCTTTCTTT
TRBJ2-3,TRBV7-8,TRBD2,many,CASSLRRGVTDTQYF,TGTGCCAGCAGCTTGCGGCGGGGGGTCACAGATACGCAGTATTTT
TRBJ2-7,TRBV12-3/TRBV12-4,TRBD1,NA,CASSFQGAYYEQYF,TGTGCCAGCAGTTTCCAGGGGGCGTACTACGAGCAGTACTTC
TRBJ2-1,TRBV19,TRBD2,few,CASSVAGVEFF,TGTGCCAGTAGTGTAGCGGGAGTTGAGTTCTTC
TRBJ2-5,TRBV28,NA,few,CASRTESDRTQYF,TGTGCCAGCAGGACTGAAAGTGATAGGACCCAGTACTTC
TRBJ1-2,TRBV12-3/TRBV12-4,NA,NA,CASSSYRSGYTF,TGTGCCAGCAGTTCATATCGTTCTGGCTACACCTTC
TRBJ2-4,TRBV20-1,TRBD2,NA,CSAIPLGGAKNIQYF,TGCAGTGCTATACCACTGGGAGGGGCCAAAAACATTCAGTACTTC
TRBJ2-5,TRBV25-1,NA,NA,CASSVGVGAQTQYF,TGTGCCAGCAGTGTCGGAGTTGGGGCTCAGACCCAGTACTTC
TRBJ1-6,TRBV7-2,NA,many,CASSQTGYNSPLHF,TGTGCCAGCAGCCAAACAGGATATAATTCACCCCTCCACTTT
TRBJ2-7,TRBV28,NA,NA,CASSPSEVHEQYF,TGTGCCAGCAGCCCCTCAGAGGTCCACGAGCAGTACTTC
TRBJ2-3,TRBV28,NA,NA,CASVMRGADTQYF,TGTGCCAGCGTGATGAGGGGCGCAGATACGCAGTATTTT